This TCR beta chain comes out of a study of post-analysis software for immune sequencing data. Study details: The patients showed relapsing-remitting, secondary progressive and progressive-relapsing multiple sclerosis courses. General study results and limits: Under the F measure, samples that were prepared in one batch clustered strongly together. Those with multiple sclerosis, the patient group, showed significantly lower normalized Chao1 diversity than controls.

Sequencing libraries made from TCR beta cDNA carried unique molecular identifiers. From about 0.98 to 11 million T cells, roughly 0.5 million cDNA molecules were obtained. TCRdb itself ran the PCR reads through MiXCR, one entry per CDR3 protein. The sample has almost 700,000 distinct CDR3 sequences; approximately 59% are singletons. On this clonotype: The antigen is not known.

The sequencing sample was made of blood. This receptor was obtained from a girl aged 2 to 9 with multiple sclerosis.

CDR3 coding DNA: TGTGCCGTCTCACGGGCCCTAGCGGGGGGCTACAATGAGCAGTTCTTC. As protein: CAVSRALAGGYNEQFF. The V call is TRBV6-2 or TRBV6-3, the J call TRBJ2-1; TRBD2 agrees at 11 bases. The length of the CDR3 is 16 residues. Germline CDR1 MNHEY, CDR2 SVGEGT. The trim removed 11 bases at V and 3 bases at J, leaving 12 bases unmatched.